Sequencing of this TCR beta chain was carried out in a study of immune evolution from preneoplasia to lung adenocarcinoma. CDR3 size: 15 residues. The V gene's germline CDR1 is MNHNS and CDR2 SASEGT. The germline V and J ends were trimmed by 1 base and 0 bases, with 7 bases remaining between them. The repertoire was sequenced with immunoSEQ multiplex PCR; TCRdb's copy has only in-frame clones and lacks some. The sample contains 4,500 to 5,000 clones, roughly four fifths of which appear only once. The receptor comes from a donor at least 70 years old with lung adenocarcinoma. The gene calls are TRBV6-1 and TRBJ1-3; D unresolved. Material: FFPE adjacent normal lung tissue. CDR3 nucleotides: TGTGCCAGCAGTGAAGGACCGGCCTCTGGAAACACCATATATTTT. It translates to CASSEGPASGNTIYF.